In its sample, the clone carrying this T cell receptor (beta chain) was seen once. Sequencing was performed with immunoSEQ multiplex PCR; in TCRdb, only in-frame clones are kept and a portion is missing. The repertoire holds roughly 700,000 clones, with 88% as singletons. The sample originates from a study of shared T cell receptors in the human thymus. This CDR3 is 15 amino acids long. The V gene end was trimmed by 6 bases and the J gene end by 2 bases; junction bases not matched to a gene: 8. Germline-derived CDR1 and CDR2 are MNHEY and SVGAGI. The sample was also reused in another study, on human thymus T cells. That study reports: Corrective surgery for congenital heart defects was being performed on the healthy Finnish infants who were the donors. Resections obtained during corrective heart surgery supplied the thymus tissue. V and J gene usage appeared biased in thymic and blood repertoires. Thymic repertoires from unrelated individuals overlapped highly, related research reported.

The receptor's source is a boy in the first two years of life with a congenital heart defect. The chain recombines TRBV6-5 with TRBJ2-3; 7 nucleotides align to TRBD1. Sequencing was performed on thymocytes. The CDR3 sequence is CASSPEGAITDTQYF. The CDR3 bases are TGTGCCAGCAGCCCCGAGGGGGCGATCACAGATACGCAGTATTTT.